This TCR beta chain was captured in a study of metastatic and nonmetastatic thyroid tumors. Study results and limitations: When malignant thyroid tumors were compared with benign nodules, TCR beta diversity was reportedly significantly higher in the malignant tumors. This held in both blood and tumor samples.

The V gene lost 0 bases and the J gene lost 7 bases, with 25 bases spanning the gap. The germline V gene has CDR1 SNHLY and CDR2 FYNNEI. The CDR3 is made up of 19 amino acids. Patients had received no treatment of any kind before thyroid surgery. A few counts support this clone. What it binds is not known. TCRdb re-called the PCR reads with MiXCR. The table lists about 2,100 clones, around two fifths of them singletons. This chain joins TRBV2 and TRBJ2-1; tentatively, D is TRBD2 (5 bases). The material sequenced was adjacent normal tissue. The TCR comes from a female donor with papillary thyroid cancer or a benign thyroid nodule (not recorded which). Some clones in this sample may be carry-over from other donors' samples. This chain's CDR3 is CASSEAAFLSGIKTNEQFF. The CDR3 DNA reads TGTGCCAGCAGTGAAGCCGCTTTTCTTTCCGGGATCAAGACAAATGAGCAGTTCTTC.